The rows below give T cell receptor beta chains drawn from one sample of a study of T cell responses to AZD1222 COVID-19 vaccine. Method: immunoSEQ multiplex PCR; TCRdb's copy keeps in-frame clones and lacks some. The sample includes around 190,000 clones, roughly nine tenths of them seen just once. The input for sequencing was peripheral blood, taken 28 days after the second AZD1222 dose. These receptors all come from an adult who received the AZD1222 COVID-19 vaccine. Both conserved end residues are part of each CDR3. A D gene is named only where the DNA matches it firmly. Size is omitted from some rows. Given values are once, few, many or a class for expanded clones.

V	D	size	J	DNA	CDR3
TRBV5-4	TRBD1	-	TRBJ1-4	TGTGCCAGCAGCCTTGACAGGGGGCTTGAAAAACTGTTTTTT	CASSLDRGLEKLFF
TRBV6-5	-	-	TRBJ1-2	TGTGCCAGCAGTTACCTGGGCAGGGGAGGAGAGGGCTACACCTTC	CASSYLGRGGEGYTF
TRBV5-6	-	-	TRBJ2-5	TGTGCCAGCAGCCGTTTGATCCGGGAGACCCAGTACTTC	CASSRLIRETQYF
TRBV6-2/TRBV6-3	TRBD2	-	TRBJ2-1	TGTGCCAGCAGTCGGGCCGGGACTAGAGGCGCCTACAATGAGCAGTTCTTC	CASSRAGTRGAYNEQFF
TRBV11-2	-	once	TRBJ1-5	TGTGCCAGCAGCTTAAGCGGACGAGGCGGCAATCAGCCCCAGCATTTT	CASSLSGRGGNQPQHF
TRBV15	-	-	TRBJ1-2	TGTGCCACCAGCAGAGAGGGACAAAGCTATGGCTACACCTTC	CATSREGQSYGYTF
TRBV30	-	-	TRBJ2-7	TGTGCCTGGAATTTAGTCTCCTACGAGCAGTACTTC	CAWNLVSYEQYF
TRBV2	TRBD1	-	TRBJ2-1	TGTGCCAGCAGTGACGACAGGGACCACAATGAGCAGTTCTTC	CASSDDRDHNEQFF
TRBV7-2	-	-	TRBJ1-2	TGTGCCAGCACCAACCGGGCCACCGCCTATGGCTACACCTTC	CASTNRATAYGYTF
TRBV27	-	-	TRBJ1-2	TGTGCCAGCAGTTTAGTGGCAGGGGACTATGGCTACACCTTC	CASSLVAGDYGYTF